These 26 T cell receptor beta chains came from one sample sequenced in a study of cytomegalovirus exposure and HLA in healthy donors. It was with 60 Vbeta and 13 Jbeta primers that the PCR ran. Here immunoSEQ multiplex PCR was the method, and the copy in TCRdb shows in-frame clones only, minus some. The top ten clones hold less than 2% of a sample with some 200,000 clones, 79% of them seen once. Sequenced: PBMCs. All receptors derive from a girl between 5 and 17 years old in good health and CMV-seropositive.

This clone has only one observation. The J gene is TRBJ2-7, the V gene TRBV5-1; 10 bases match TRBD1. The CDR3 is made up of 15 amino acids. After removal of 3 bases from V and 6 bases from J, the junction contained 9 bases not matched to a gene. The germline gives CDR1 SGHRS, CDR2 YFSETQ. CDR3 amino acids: CASSSTGTGVPEQYF. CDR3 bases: TGCGCCAGCAGCTCGACCGGGACAGGGGTTCCCGAGCAGTACTTC.

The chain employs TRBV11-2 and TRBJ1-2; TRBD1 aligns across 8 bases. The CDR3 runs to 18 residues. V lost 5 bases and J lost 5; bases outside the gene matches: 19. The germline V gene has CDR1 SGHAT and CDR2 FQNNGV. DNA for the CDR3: TGTGCCAGCAGCCCCGCCCTATCATCGGACAGGGCACTTTATGGCTACACCTTC. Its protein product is CASSPALSSDRALYGYTF.

The CDR3 sequence: CASSLGRAGEQFF. CDR3 sequence (DNA): TGTGCCAGCAGCTTGGGACGGGCGGGGGAGCAGTTCTTC. V and J are TRBV5-6 and TRBJ2-1; a weak D match, TRBD2 (6 bases). This CDR3 contains 13 residues. Germline V CDR1 and CDR2: SGHDT, YYEEEE. Between the trimmed V and J ends, which lost 0 bases and 10 bases, there was a span of 11 bases.

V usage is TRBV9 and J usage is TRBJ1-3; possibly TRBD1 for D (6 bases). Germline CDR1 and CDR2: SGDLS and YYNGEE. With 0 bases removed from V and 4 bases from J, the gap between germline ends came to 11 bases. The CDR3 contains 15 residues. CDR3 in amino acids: CASSVASGVGNTIYF. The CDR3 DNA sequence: TGTGCCAGCAGCGTAGCATCAGGGGTCGGAAACACCATATATTTT.

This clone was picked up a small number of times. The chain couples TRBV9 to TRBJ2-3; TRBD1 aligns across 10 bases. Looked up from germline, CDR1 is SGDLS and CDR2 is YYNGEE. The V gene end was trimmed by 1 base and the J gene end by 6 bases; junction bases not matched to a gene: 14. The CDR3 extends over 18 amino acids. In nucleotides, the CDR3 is TGTGCCAGCAGCGTACGGTTCGGGGACAGGGGTATCGGGGATACGCAGTATTTT. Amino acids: CASSVRFGDRGIGDTQYF. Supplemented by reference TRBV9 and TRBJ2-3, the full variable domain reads DSGVTQTPKHLITATGQRVTLRCSPRSGDLSVYWYQQSLDQGLQFLIQYYNGEERAKGNILERFSAQQFPDLHSELNLSSLELGDSALYFCASSVRFGDRGIGDTQYFGPGTRLTVL.

This CDR3 is CASSLSKIKGGANTGELFF. The DNA of the CDR3 is TGTGCCAGCAGCTTATCGAAGATAAAAGGGGGCGCTAACACCGGGGAGCTGTTTTTT. The chain uses TRBV5-6 and TRBJ2-2; TRBD1 matches 7 bases. Germline V gene sequence: CDR1 SGHDT, CDR2 YYEEEE. Trimming at V came to 2 bases and at J to 2 bases, leaving 15 bases not matched to a gene. This CDR3 spans 19 amino acids.

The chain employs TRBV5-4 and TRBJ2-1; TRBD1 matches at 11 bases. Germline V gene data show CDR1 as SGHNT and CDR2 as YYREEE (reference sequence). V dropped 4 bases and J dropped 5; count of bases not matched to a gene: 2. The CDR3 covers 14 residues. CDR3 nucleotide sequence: TGTGCCAGCAGCCAGGACAGGGGGCACAATGAGCAGTTCTTC. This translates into CASSQDRGHNEQFF.

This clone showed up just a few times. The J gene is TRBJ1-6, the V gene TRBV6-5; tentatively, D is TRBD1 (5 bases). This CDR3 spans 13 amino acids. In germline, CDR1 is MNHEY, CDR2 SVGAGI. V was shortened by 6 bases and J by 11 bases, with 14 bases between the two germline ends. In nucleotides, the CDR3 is TGTGCCAGCAGCGCAGGGTTGATTACACCCCTCCACTTT. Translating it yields CASSAGLITPLHF.

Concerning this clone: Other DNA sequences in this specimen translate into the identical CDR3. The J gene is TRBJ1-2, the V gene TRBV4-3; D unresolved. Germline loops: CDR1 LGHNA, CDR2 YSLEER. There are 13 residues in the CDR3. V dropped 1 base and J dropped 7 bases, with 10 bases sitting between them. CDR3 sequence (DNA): TGCGCCAGCAGCCAAGGTGGAGGGAGTGGCTACACCTTC. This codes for CASSQGGGSGYTF.

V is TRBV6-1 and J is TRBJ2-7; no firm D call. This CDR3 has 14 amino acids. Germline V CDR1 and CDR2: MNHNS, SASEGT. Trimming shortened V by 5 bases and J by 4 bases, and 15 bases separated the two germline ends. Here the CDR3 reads CASSSVSLNYEQYF. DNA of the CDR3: TGTGCCAGCAGTTCAGTCTCATTAAATTACGAGCAGTACTTC.

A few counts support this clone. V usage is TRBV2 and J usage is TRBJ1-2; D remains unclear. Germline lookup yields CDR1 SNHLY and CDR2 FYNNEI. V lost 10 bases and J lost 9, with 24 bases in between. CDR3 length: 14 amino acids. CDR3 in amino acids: CAIPVNIGGESYTF. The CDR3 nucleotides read TGTGCCATCCCAGTGAATATAGGAGGCGAGAGCTACACCTTC.

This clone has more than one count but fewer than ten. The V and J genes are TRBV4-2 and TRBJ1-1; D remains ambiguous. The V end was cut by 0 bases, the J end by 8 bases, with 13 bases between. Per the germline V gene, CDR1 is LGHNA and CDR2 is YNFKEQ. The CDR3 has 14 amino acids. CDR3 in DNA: TGTGCCAGCAGCCAAGATCTCCTCGCTGGCGAAGCTTTCTTT. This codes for CASSQDLLAGEAFF.

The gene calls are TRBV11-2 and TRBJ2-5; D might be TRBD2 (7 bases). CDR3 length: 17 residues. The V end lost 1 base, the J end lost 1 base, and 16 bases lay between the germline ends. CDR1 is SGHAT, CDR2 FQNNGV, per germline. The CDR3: CASSLVFGGAGQETQYF. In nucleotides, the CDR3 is TGTGCCAGCAGCTTAGTGTTTGGGGGGGCCGGCCAAGAGACCCAGTACTTC. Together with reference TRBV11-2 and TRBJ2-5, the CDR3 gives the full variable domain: EAGVAQSPRYKIIEKRQSVAFWCNPISGHATLYWYQQILGQGPKLLIQFQNNGVVDDSQLPKDRFSAERLKGVDSTLKIQPAKLEDSAVYLCASSLVFGGAGQETQYFGPGTRLLVL.

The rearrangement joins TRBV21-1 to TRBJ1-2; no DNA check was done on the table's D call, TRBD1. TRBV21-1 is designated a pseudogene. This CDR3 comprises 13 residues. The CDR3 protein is CASSKGGLYGYTF. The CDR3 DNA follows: TGTGCCAGCAGCAAAGGTGGCCTCTATGGCTACACCTTC.

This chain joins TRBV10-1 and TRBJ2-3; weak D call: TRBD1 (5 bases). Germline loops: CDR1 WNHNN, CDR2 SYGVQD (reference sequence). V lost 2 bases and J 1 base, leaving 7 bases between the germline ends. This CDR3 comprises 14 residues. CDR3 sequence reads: CASSEATGTDTQYF. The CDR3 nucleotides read TGCGCCAGCAGTGAGGCGACAGGCACAGATACGCAGTATTTT.

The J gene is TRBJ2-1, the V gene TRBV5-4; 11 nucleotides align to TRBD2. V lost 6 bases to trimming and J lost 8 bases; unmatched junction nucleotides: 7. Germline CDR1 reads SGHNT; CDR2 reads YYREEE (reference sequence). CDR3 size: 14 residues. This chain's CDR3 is CASTLLAGGDEQFF. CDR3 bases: TGTGCCAGCACCCTTCTAGCGGGGGGCGATGAGCAGTTCTTC.

CDR3 coding DNA: TGTGCCAGCAGCTTAGGAGCGGGGGTCTACAATGAGCAGTTCTTC. Its protein product is CASSLGAGVYNEQFF. The chain couples TRBV11-3 to TRBJ2-1, with TRBD2 matching over 8 bases. CDR3 length equals 15 residues. V shed 1 base and J 3 bases; nucleotides not matched to a gene: 2. Looked up from germline, CDR1 is SGHNT and CDR2 is YENEEA.

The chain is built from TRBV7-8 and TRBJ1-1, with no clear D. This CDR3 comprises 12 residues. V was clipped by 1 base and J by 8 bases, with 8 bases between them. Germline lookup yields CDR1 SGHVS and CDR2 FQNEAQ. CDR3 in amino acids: CASSLVTGEAFF. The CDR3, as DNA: TGTGCCAGCAGCTTAGTAACCGGGGAAGCTTTCTTT.

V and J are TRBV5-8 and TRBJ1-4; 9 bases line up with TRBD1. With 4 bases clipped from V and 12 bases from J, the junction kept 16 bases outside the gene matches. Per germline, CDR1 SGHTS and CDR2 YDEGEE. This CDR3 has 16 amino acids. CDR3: CASSHNMGQGLGELFF. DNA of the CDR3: TGTGCCAGCAGCCACAATATGGGACAGGGTCTTGGGGAACTGTTTTTT.

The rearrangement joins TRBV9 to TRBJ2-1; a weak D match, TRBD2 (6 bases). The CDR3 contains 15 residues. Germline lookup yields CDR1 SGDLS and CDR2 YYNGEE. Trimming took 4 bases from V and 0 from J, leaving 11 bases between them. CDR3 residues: CASSSSTSSYNEQFF. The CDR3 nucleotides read TGTGCCAGCAGCTCCTCGACTAGCTCCTACAATGAGCAGTTCTTC.

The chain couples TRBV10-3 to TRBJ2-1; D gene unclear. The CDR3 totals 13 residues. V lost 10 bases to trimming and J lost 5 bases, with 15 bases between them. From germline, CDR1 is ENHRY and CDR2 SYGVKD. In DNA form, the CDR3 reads TGTGCCACCTCGACCGGGTACAACAATGAGCAGTTCTTC. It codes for CATSTGYNNEQFF.

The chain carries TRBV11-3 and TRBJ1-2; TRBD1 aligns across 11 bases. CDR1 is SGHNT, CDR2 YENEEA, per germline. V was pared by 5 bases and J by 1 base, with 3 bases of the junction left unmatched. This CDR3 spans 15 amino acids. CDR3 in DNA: TGTGCCAGCAGCCCGGGGACAGGGGGTAACTATGGCTACACCTTC. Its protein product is CASSPGTGGNYGYTF.

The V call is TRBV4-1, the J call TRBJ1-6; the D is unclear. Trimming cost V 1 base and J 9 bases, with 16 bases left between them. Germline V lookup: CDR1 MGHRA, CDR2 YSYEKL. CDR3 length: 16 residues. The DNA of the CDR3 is TGCGCCAGCAGCCAAGCCCCCCCCGGGAAACGTTCACCCCTCCACTTT. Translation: CASSQAPPGKRSPLHF.

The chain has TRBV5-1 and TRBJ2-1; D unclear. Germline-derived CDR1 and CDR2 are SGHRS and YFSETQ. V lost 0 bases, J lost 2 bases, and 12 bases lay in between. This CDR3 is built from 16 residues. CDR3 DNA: TGCGCCAGCAGCTTGGGGAGCAGAGGTACCTACAATGAGCAGTTCTTC. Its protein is CASSLGSRGTYNEQFF.

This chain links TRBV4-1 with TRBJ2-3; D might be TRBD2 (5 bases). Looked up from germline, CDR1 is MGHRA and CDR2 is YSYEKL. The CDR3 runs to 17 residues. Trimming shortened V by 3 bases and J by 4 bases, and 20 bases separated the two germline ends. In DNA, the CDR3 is TGCGCCAGCAGCCACCCGCCCGGAGCGCTAGCCGCAGATACGCAGTATTTT. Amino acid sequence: CASSHPPGALAADTQYF.

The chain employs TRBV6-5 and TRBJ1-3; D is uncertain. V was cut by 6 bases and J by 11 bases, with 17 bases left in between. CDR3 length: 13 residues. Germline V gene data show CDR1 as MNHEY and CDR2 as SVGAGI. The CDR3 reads CASSNVPVHAIYF. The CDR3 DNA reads TGTGCCAGCAGCAACGTCCCAGTTCACGCCATATATTTT.